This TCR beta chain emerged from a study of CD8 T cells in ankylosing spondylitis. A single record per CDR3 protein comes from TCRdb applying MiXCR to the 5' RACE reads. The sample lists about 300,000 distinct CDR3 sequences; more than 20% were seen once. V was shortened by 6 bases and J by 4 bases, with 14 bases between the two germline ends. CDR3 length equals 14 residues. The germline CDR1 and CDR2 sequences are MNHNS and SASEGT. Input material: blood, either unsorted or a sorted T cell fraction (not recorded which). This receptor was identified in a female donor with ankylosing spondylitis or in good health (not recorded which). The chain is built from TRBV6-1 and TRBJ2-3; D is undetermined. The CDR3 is CASRGFRGADTQYF. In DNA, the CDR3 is TGTGCCAGCAGGGGGTTTCGAGGTGCAGATACGCAGTATTTT.